What follows is one TCR beta chain and its context. Its antigen is undetermined. Germline CDR1 SGHTA, CDR2 FQGNSA. The CDR3 totals 16 residues. The V end lost 1 base, the J end lost 4 bases, and 17 bases lay between the germline ends. This sample was included in a study of cytomegalovirus exposure and HLA in healthy donors. PCR was performed using 60 Vbeta and 13 Jbeta primers. Profiled with immunoSEQ multiplex PCR; TCRdb holds only in-frame clones, not every one. The table has about 170,000 clones, under 90% seen once. Study-wide points: Researchers reported in a later analysis that a missense DCLRE1C variant was tied to TCR beta V- and J-gene trimming.

The genes are TRBV7-2 and TRBJ2-7; perhaps TRBD1 as D (6 bases). This sequence originates from a man aged 18 to 30 in good health and CMV-seronegative. The sequencing input was PBMCs. The CDR3 loop reads CASSLVGGHKQYEQYF. CDR3 DNA sequence: TGTGCCAGCAGCTTAGTAGGGGGACACAAGCAATACGAGCAGTACTTC.